The TCR beta chain under discussion was sequenced for a study of CD8 T cells in ankylosing spondylitis. In its sample, this clonotype was seen many times. V lost 2 bases and J lost 5, with 12 bases in between. The CDR3 extends over 14 amino acids. Germline-derived CDR1 and CDR2 are SGHRS and YFSETQ. TCRdb used MiXCR to reprocess the 5' RACE reads, holding one entry per CDR3 protein. Here the sample spans about 130,000 distinct CDR3 sequences, roughly a tenth being singletons. The sequencing input was blood, either unsorted or a sorted T cell fraction (not recorded which). The source of this sequence is a male donor with ankylosing spondylitis or in good health (not recorded which). The J gene is TRBJ2-3, the V gene TRBV5-1, with D unresolved. For the CDR3, the DNA is TGCGCCAGCAGCTTAGGAGTCCAGATAGATACGCAGTATTTT. This encodes CASSLGVQIDTQYF.